Presented here are 7 T cell receptor beta chains from one specimen sequenced in a study of shared clonotypes between healthy human individuals. The data were produced by immunoSEQ multiplex PCR, yet TCRdb's version contains in-frame clones alone and is incomplete. The table includes around 750,000 clones, less than 85% detected once. Sample: memory CD4+ T cells sorted from blood. Subset reported: CD45RA-negative fraction. The receptors stem from a woman under 40 in good health.

This clone was detected only a few times. This rearrangement joins TRBV27 to TRBJ1-4, with D possibly being TRBD1 (5 bases). The V gene's germline CDR1 is MNHEY and CDR2 SMNVEV (reference sequence). V was cut by 3 bases and J by 8 bases, with 16 bases left in between. CDR3 length: 15 amino acids. The CDR3: CASSLVGRWGEKLFF. DNA of the CDR3: TGTGCCAGCAGTTTGGTAGGACGGTGGGGGGAAAAACTGTTTTTT.

The rearrangement uses TRBV18 and TRBJ2-3; 12 nucleotides agree with TRBD1. J was trimmed by 0 bases and V by 0 bases; bases with no gene match: 7. CDR1 and CDR2 from the germline V gene are KGHSH and LQKENI. This CDR3 comprises 19 residues. For the CDR3, the DNA is TGTGCCAGCTCACCACCTCCGGGACAGGGGGCCATTAGCACAGATACGCAGTATTTT. This encodes CASSPPPGQGAISTDTQYF.

This clone was seen only a few times. The identical CDR3 is also encoded by other nucleotide sequences in the sample. V is TRBV28 and J is TRBJ1-5; D possibly corresponds to TRBD1 (5 bases). The CDR3 consists of 15 residues. CDR1 MDHEN and CDR2 SYDVKM come from the germline V gene. Deletions cut 4 bases from V and 0 bases from J, with 10 bases between. The CDR3 spells CASSSTGGSNQPQHF. The CDR3 DNA follows: TGTGCCAGCAGTTCGACGGGGGGTAGCAATCAGCCCCAGCATTTT.

The J gene is TRBJ2-2, the V gene TRBV5-1; 8 bases align to TRBD1. CDR1 and CDR2 from the germline V gene are SGHRS and YFSETQ. The CDR3 extends over 16 amino acids. The J segment lost 5 bases and the V segment lost 0 bases, leaving 6 bases of the junction unmatched. The chain's CDR3 is CASSLEGTGRTGELFF. The CDR3, as DNA: TGCGCCAGCAGCTTGGAAGGGACAGGACGAACCGGGGAGCTGTTTTTT.

This chain uses TRBV28 with TRBJ2-3, with D possibly being TRBD1 (6 bases). In germline, CDR1 is MDHEN, CDR2 SYDVKM. The CDR3 consists of 19 residues. Between the trimmed V and J ends, which lost 4 bases and 0 bases, there was a span of 23 bases. The CDR3 loop reads CASSSHQGPNPYSTDTQYF. The CDR3 DNA sequence: TGTGCCAGCAGTTCGCATCAGGGGCCTAATCCCTATAGCACAGATACGCAGTATTTT. Looking up the rest from reference TRBV28 and TRBJ2-3 gives the full variable domain: DVKVTQSSRYLVKRTGEKVFLECVQDMDHENMFWYRQDPGLGLRLIYFSYDVKMKEKGDIPEGYSVSREKKERFSLILESASTNQTSMYLCASSSHQGPNPYSTDTQYFGPGTRLTVL.

V usage is TRBV7-9 and J usage is TRBJ1-3, with D unclear. The V gene lost 5 bases and the J gene lost 0 bases, with 11 bases spanning the gap. The CDR3 is made up of 15 amino acids. Germline-derived CDR1 and CDR2 are SEHNR and FQNEAQ (reference sequence). The CDR3 nucleotides are TGTGCCAGCAGCCCCTTGACGGGCTCTGGAAACACCATATATTTT. Translated, it gives CASSPLTGSGNTIYF.

Worth noting for this clone: This sample also contains other DNA sequences that code for the same CDR3. The gene calls are TRBV4-2 and TRBJ2-1, with 10 bases fitting TRBD2. Looked up from germline, CDR1 is LGHNA and CDR2 is YNFKEQ. The CDR3 spans 17 residues. V was clipped by 1 base and J by 2 bases; unmatched bases: 5. Here the CDR3 reads CASSQGLAGLTYNEQFF. The DNA for the CDR3 is TGTGCCAGCAGCCAAGGACTAGCGGGCCTTACCTACAATGAGCAGTTCTTC.